This T cell receptor (beta chain) was captured by sequencing in a study of cytomegalovirus exposure and HLA in healthy donors. CDR1 and CDR2 from the germline V gene are SGHVS and FQNEAQ. Trimming took 0 bases from V and 1 from J; bases not matched to a gene: 8. The CDR3 spans 17 residues. Study observations and caveats: Some segments of the V type, notably TRBV6-2 and TRBV6-3, were excluded as indistinguishable.

The PCR had 60 Vbeta and 13 Jbeta primers. The table came from immunoSEQ multiplex PCR; TCRdb's copy has only in-frame clones and leaves some out. Of some 150,000 clones listed, roughly 79% are singletons. On this clone: Its antigen remains unidentified.

The sequence came from a man aged 30-40 years in good health and CMV-seropositive. V and J are TRBV7-8 and TRBJ2-7, with 8 bases that match TRBD2. Sequencing was carried out using PBMCs. The CDR3 is CASSLALATSESYEQYF. For the CDR3, the DNA is TGTGCCAGCAGCTTAGCGCTAGCGACTAGCGAATCCTACGAGCAGTACTTC.